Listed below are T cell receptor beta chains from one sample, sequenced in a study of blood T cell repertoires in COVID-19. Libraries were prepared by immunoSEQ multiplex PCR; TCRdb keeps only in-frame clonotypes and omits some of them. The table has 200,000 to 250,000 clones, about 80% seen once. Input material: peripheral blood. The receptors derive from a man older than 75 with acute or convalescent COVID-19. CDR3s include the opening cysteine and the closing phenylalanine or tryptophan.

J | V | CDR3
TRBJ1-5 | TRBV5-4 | CASSLWGVWDQPQHF
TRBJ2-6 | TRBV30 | CAWSGDRGHGANVLTF
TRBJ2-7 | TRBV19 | CASGPRRGNSYEQYF
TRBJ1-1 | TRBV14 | CASSPSRVGGSGAFF
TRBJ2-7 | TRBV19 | CASSIRDNYEQYF
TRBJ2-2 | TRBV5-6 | CASSWGTSLNWELFF
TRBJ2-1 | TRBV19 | CASSIGEPGQGSPLYYNEQFF
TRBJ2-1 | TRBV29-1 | CSVVGLAGEASYNEQFF
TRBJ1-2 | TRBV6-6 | CASSGPGQGAWGYTF
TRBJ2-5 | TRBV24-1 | CATAPNAGQGDQETQYF
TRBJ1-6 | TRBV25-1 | CASQAGGDSSPLHF
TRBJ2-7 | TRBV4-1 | CASSLKEQGSLSEQYF
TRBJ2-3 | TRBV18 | CASSPSRRDTQYF
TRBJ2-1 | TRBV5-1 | CASSFPRGDEQFF
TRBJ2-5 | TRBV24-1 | CATRGTGDETQYF
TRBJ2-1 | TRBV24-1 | CATSDWTSGSEDEQFF
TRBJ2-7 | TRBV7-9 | CASSPLWPGTRNEQYF
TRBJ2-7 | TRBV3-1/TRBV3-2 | CASRRVGYEQYF
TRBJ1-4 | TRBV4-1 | CASSQPDRMNEKLFF
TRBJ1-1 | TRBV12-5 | CASGLSRGGLNTEAFF
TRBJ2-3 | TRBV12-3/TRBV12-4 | CASTRDYRGQYF
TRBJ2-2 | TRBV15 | CATQATGELFF
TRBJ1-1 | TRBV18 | CASSHFSRRAVGGNTEAFF
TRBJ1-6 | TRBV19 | CASRLDRGISPLHF
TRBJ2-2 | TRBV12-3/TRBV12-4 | CASSLVVSGELFF
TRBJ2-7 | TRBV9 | CASSGHRGSYEQYF
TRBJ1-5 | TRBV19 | CASTRTGDQPQHF
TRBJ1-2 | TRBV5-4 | CASSFGTGFGYTF
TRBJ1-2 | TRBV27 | CASSLGGANYGYTF
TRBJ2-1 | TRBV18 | CASSPQGAFINEQFF
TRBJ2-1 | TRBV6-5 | CASSYVGAKDEQFF
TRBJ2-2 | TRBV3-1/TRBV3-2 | CASSLGGQKRELFF
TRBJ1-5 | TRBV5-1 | CASSLEGQSNQPQHF
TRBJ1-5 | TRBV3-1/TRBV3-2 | CASSLSQGAGNQPQHF
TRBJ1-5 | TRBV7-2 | CASSLGQGEWQPQHF
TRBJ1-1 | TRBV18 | CASSPPKSGGWNTEAFF
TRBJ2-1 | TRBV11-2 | CASRAILRRVQGQYNEQFF
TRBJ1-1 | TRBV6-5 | CASSYSRPTNTEAFF
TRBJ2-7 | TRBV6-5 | CASSTSGGRTYEQYF
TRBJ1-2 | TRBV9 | CASSVWDRGGYGYTF
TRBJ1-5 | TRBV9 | CASSVGGVDNQPQHF
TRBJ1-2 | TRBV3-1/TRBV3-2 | CASSQELLGALGYGYTF
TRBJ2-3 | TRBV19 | CASRGTGASTDTQYF
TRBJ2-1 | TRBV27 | CASSYNNEQFF
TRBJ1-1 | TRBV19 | CASSQGQRGGTEAFF
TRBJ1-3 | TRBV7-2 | CASSRFSGNTIYF
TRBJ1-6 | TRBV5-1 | CASSLHQGTLNSPLHF
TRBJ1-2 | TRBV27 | CASRLRGSGTGGYGYTF
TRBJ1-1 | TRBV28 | CASSPATGMNTEAFF
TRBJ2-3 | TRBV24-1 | CATSDRASGNTQYF